A single sample is the source of the 13 T cell receptor beta chains below, sequenced in a study of T cells in Graves' hyperthyroidism and ophthalmopathy. RNA transcripts yielded amplified TCR beta CDR3 regions. TCR CDR3 regions were first amplified by RT-PCR with HTBI primers. TCRdb re-derived calls from the multiplex PCR reads in MiXCR, one entry per CDR3 protein. This repertoire shows fewer than 250,000 distinct CDR3 sequences, over 15% found once; its top ten account for 50%. The sequenced sample was blood. Receptors were obtained from a man aged 45 to 65 with Graves' hyperthyroidism.

Of note for this clonotype: Given a much more abundant clone one base away, this may be a read error. This chain uses TRBV20-1 with TRBJ1-5; 10 bases align to TRBD1. Germline V lookup: CDR1 DFQATT, CDR2 SNEGSKA (reference sequence). This CDR3 is 14 amino acids long. The CDR3 is CGARQGAGNQPQHF. In DNA form, the CDR3 reads TGCGGTGCTAGACAGGGGGCGGGCAATCAGCCCCAGCATTTT.

In this sample, this clonotype turned up many times. Relative to the germline gene, one junction end is altered; a read error may explain this. The chain has TRBV3-1 and TRBJ2-7; D unresolved. The CDR3 consists of 14 residues. CDR1 is LGHDT, CDR2 YNNKEL, per germline (reference sequence). The CDR3 spells CASSEDTSSYEQYF. CDR3 DNA sequence: TGTGCCAGCAGCGAAGACACGAGCTCCTACGAGCAGTACTTC.

This clonotype was seen ten or more times. The chain recombines TRBV28 with TRBJ2-7, with D possibly matching TRBD1 (5 bases). CDR3 length equals 17 residues. The V end was cut by 5 bases, the J end by 1 base, with 21 bases between. Looked up from germline, CDR1 is MDHEN and CDR2 is SYDVKM. The CDR3 sequence: CASSAIQGRAASYEQYF. CDR3 sequence (DNA): TGTGCCAGCAGTGCAATCCAGGGCAGGGCCGCTTCCTACGAGCAGTACTTC.

The chain combines TRBV20-1 with TRBJ1-2; 7 positions agree with TRBD1. With V trimmed by 0 bases and J by 3 bases, 13 bases remained unmatched. CDR1 and CDR2 (germline): DFQATT, SNEGSKA (reference sequence). The CDR3 sequence is 17 residues long. For the CDR3, the DNA is TGCAGTGCTAGAGACTCGACAGGGAAGGGCGGTTACTATGGCTACACCTTC. Translation: CSARDSTGKGGYYGYTF.

The chain is built from TRBV7-9 and TRBJ2-3; D gene ambiguous. The CDR3 covers 15 residues. Germline V gene lookup returns CDR1 SEHNR and CDR2 FQNEAQ (reference sequence). V dropped 4 bases and J dropped 3 bases, with 14 bases sitting between them. In DNA form, the CDR3 reads TGTGCCAGCAGCTCTCCCGTGGTGAGAACAGATACGCAGTATTTT. It yields the protein CASSSPVVRTDTQYF.

The sample holds many counts of this clonotype. The chain recombines TRBV28 with TRBJ2-7, with 8 bases aligning to TRBD2. Germline trimming cut 1 base from V and 3 bases from J; bases unmatched to any gene: 17. Germline assignment: CDR1 MDHEN and CDR2 SYDVKM. The CDR3 totals 19 residues. The CDR3 loop is CASSLLPETRLASHYEQYF. The CDR3 nucleotides are TGTGCCAGCAGTTTATTACCAGAAACCCGACTAGCGTCCCACTACGAGCAGTACTTC. Using reference TRBV28 and TRBJ2-7 for the parts outside the CDR3, the full variable domain is DVKVTQSSRYLVKRTGEKVFLECVQDMDHENMFWYRQDPGLGLRLIYFSYDVKMKEKGDIPEGYSVSREKKERFSLILESASTNQTSMYLCASSLLPETRLASHYEQYFGPGTRLTVT.

The table lists this clonotype with a few counts. The chain recombines TRBV13 with TRBJ1-1; D not resolved. Trimming left V 4 bases short and J 1 base short, with 16 bases between. The CDR3 has 16 amino acids. Germline V gives CDR1 PRHDT, CDR2 FYEKMQ (reference sequence). For the CDR3, the DNA is TGTGCCAGCAGCTCCGACCTAGGCCCAAGGAACACTGAAGCTTTCTTT. Translation: CASSSDLGPRNTEAFF.

This chain connects TRBV29-1 to TRBJ2-7; D possibly corresponds to TRBD2 (6 bases). Per the germline V gene, CDR1 is SQVTM and CDR2 is ANQGSEA. V lost 7 bases, J lost 3 bases, and 13 bases lay in between. The CDR3 consists of 12 residues. CDR3 protein: CSGTGGNYEQYF. In DNA, the CDR3 is TGCAGCGGAACCGGGGGAAACTACGAGCAGTACTTC.

In this sample, this clonotype turned up a few times. The chain recombines TRBV19 with TRBJ2-7; D tentatively reads TRBD1 or TRBD2 (6 bases each). The CDR3 spans 16 residues. The V end lost 5 bases, the J end lost 1 base, and 18 bases lay between the germline ends. Germline CDR1 and CDR2: LNHDA and SQIVND (reference sequence). The CDR3 sequence: CASSSGAQGGSYEQYF. In DNA form, the CDR3 reads TGTGCCAGTAGTTCGGGGGCCCAAGGGGGGTCCTACGAGCAGTACTTC.

This clonotype appeared many times. V is TRBV20-1 and J is TRBJ2-5; TRBD2 matches 10 bases. Trimming took 0 bases from V and 2 from J; bases not matched to a gene: 3. This CDR3 has 15 residues. CDR1 is DFQATT and CDR2 is SNEGSKA in the germline V gene (reference sequence). CDR3 region: CSARDGTSAQETQYF. CDR3 DNA: TGCAGTGCTAGAGATGGGACTAGCGCGCAAGAGACCCAGTACTTC.

This clonotype appeared many times. This rearrangement joins TRBV5-8 to TRBJ2-1, with D unclear. CDR1 and CDR2 from the germline V gene are SGHTS and YDEGEE. With 0 bases removed from V and 7 bases from J, the gap between germline ends came to 11 bases. This CDR3 spans 14 amino acids. CDR3 nucleotide sequence: TGTGCCAGCAGCTTGGATGCGACGGCAAATGAGCAGTTCTTC. Translation gives CASSLDATANEQFF.

Details on this clonotype: Relative to the germline gene, one junction end is altered; a read error may explain this. The V call is TRBV5-1, the J call TRBJ1-3; D not certain. Looked up from germline, CDR1 is SGHRS and CDR2 is YFSETQ. The CDR3 contains 17 residues. This CDR3 reads CASSLALGGLSGNTIYF. CDR3 sequence (DNA): TGTGCCAGCAGCTTGGCTCTCGGCGGCCTCTCTGGAAACACCATATATTTT.

This clonotype was seen many times. This chain connects TRBV18 to TRBJ2-1; D not certain. The ends were cut back, 3 bases at V and 8 bases at J, with 5 bases in the middle. The length of the CDR3 is 11 residues. Germline V gene lookup returns CDR1 KGHSH and CDR2 LQKENI. The CDR3 DNA sequence: TGTGCCAGCTCACCCTCCCATGAGCAGTTCTTC. It translates to CASSPSHEQFF.